Here is one T cell receptor (beta chain) with its context. This CDR3 region has 13 residues. Germline assignment: CDR1 DFQATT and CDR2 SNEGSKA (reference sequence). V shed 5 bases and J 3 bases; nucleotides not matched to a gene: 5. These data come from a study of T-cell memory formation after mild COVID-19. Whole-study context: TCR clusters were mostly confined to one donor each.

One entry per CDR3 protein results from TCRdb running MiXCR on the 5' RACE reads. The sample contains approximately 500,000 distinct CDR3 sequences, around 25% of which appear only once. The source is an adult woman who had mild COVID-19 (a few samples of this study predate the infection). Cell type and time point are not known. J is TRBJ2-7 and V is TRBV20-1, with 9 bases identical to TRBD2. Sequencing input: PBMCs or a T cell subset sorted from them (not recorded which). CDR3 coding DNA: TGCAGTGCTCAGACTAGCGGCCTCTACGAGCAGTACTTC. This encodes CSAQTSGLYEQYF.